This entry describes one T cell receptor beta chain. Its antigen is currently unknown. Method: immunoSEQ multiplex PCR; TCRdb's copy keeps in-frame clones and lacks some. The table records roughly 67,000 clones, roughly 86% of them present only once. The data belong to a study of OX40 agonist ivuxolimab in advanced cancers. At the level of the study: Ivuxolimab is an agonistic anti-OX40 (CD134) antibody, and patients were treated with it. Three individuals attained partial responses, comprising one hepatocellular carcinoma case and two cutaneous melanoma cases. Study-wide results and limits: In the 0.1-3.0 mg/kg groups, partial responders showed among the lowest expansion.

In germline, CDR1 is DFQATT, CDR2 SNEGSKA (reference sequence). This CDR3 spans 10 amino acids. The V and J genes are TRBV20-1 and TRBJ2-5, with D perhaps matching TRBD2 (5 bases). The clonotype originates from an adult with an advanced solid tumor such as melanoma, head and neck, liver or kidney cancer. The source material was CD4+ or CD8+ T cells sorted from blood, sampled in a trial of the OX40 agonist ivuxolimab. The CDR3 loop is CSPRRQAQYF. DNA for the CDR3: TGCAGCCCCCGGAGGCAGGCCCAGTACTTC.